This is a list of T cell receptor beta chains from one sample in a study of radiotherapy plus CTLA-4 blockade in lung cancer. This table comes from immunoSEQ multiplex PCR, and its TCRdb copy is limited to in-frame clones, with some not included. There are fewer than 55,000 clones in the sample; 70% to 80% occur only once, and over 2% lies in the top ten. The material sequenced was peripheral blood, taken from a patient treated with radiotherapy plus ipilimumab. These receptor sequences come from a human donor with non-small cell lung cancer whose response to radiotherapy plus ipilimumab could not be evaluated. Both conserved end residues are part of each CDR3. The D gene is left open where the match is weak. A clone size is listed for some rows: how often the clone was seen (once, few, many), or a class if it is expanded.

>TRBD2|TRBJ2-7|NA|TRBV7-2
TGTGCCAGCAGCTTACTAGCGGGAGACGAGCAGTACTTC
CASSLLAGDEQYF
>NA|TRBJ1-4|few|TRBV30
TGTGCCTGGAGTGCTCCCCCCGGAAAACTGTTTTTT
CAWSAPPGKLFF
>NA|TRBJ2-7|NA|TRBV6-1
TGTGCCAGCAGTGAGGGACTCAGCTCCTACGAGCAGTACTTC
CASSEGLSSYEQYF
>NA|TRBJ2-1|NA|TRBV4-2
TGTGCCAGCAGCCAAGACGGGGAGAGGCATGAGCAGTTCTTC
CASSQDGERHEQFF
>TRBD1|TRBJ2-6|NA|TRBV6-1
TGTGCCAGCAGTGATCTGGGACAGGGATTCTCTGGGGCCAACGTCCTGACTTTC
CASSDLGQGFSGANVLTF
>NA|TRBJ2-4|few|TRBV7-5
TGTGCCAGAAGCTCCCGTAAGAGGGCAGGGGACATTCAGTACTTC
CARSSRKRAGDIQYF
>NA|TRBJ1-5|NA|TRBV6-5
TGTGCCAGCAGTTACCGACACGGTCATCAGCCCCAGCATTTT
CASSYRHGHQPQHF
>NA|TRBJ1-2|NA|TRBV6-1
TGTGCCAGCAGCGGACGGACTTTCGCCTATGGCTACACCTTC
CASSGRTFAYGYTF
>NA|TRBJ1-6|NA|TRBV7-3
TGTGCCAGCAGCTTAAGTAATAATTCACCCCTCCACTTT
CASSLSNNSPLHF
>TRBD1|TRBJ2-7|NA|TRBV7-9
TGTGCCAGCAGCTCGCCGTGGACAGGGGGTGACGAGCAGTACTTC
CASSSPWTGGDEQYF
>NA|TRBJ2-7|NA|TRBV7-9
TGTGCCAGCAGCCCTCAGGGTCGCTACGAGCAGTACTTC
CASSPQGRYEQYF
>TRBD1|TRBJ2-1|few|TRBV18
TGTGCCAGCTCACCCAGGACAGGGCTCAATGAGCAGTTCTTC
CASSPRTGLNEQFF
>TRBD1|TRBJ1-1|NA|TRBV5-1
TGCGCCAGCAGCTTAGGGACAGTGAGAGCCACTGAAGCTTTCTTT
CASSLGTVRATEAFF
>NA|TRBJ2-7|NA|TRBV4-1
TGCGCCAGCAGCCAAGGTCTCGGAGGCTCTTTTACCTACGAGCAGTACTTC
CASSQGLGGSFTYEQYF
>TRBD2|TRBJ2-1|few|TRBV27
TGTGCCAGCAGTTTAACCGGGACTAGCACTTATGAGCAGTTCTTC
CASSLTGTSTYEQFF
>NA|TRBJ2-5|NA|TRBV30
TGTGCCTGGAGGTTCGGGGGTAAAGAGACCCAGTACTTC
CAWRFGGKETQYF
>NA|TRBJ2-2|NA|TRBV27
TGTGCCAGCAGTTACTTGACCGGGGAGCTGTTTTTT
CASSYLTGELFF
>NA|TRBJ1-2|NA|TRBV27
TGTGCCAGCAGTTCATACAAAGGGGCTAACTATGGCTACACCTTC
CASSSYKGANYGYTF
>TRBD1|TRBJ1-5|medium-sized|TRBV27
TGTGCCAGCTCTCTCGGCAGGGGGCAGCCCCAGCATTTT
CASSLGRGQPQHF
>NA|TRBJ1-4|NA|TRBV5-1
TGCGCCAGCAGCACGGGAACTTATAATGAAAAACTGTTTTTT
CASSTGTYNEKLFF
>TRBD1|TRBJ1-4|NA|TRBV28
TGTGCCAGCAGTTTCAACCTCCACTTCCGGCCCGGGACAGCTGTAGAAAAACTGTTTTTT
CASSFNLHFRPGTAVEKLFF
>TRBD1|TRBJ2-6|NA|TRBV9
TGTGCCAGCAGCGCAAGGGGGCTGGGGATCTCTGGGGCCAACGTCCTGACTTTC
CASSARGLGISGANVLTF
>NA|TRBJ1-1|NA|TRBV6-1
TGTGCCAGCAGTATGGGGCCCTTTGGCACTGAAGCTTTCTTT
CASSMGPFGTEAFF
>NA|TRBJ1-1|medium-sized|TRBV4-3
TGCGCCAGCAGCCAGGGAGCTGACACTGAAGCTTTCTTT
CASSQGADTEAFF
>TRBD1|TRBJ2-3|NA|TRBV5-1
TGCGCCAGCAGCGTTCTACCGGGACAGGTGAAATCAACTAGCACAGATACGCAGTATTTT
CASSVLPGQVKSTSTDTQYF
>NA|TRBJ2-5|NA|TRBV5-1
TGCGCCAGCAGCCCGGGAACCCGAGGAGGGACCCAGTACTTC
CASSPGTRGGTQYF
>NA|TRBJ1-5|NA|TRBV28
TGTGCCAGCACCTTAACTCCAAATCAGCCCCAGCATTTT
CASTLTPNQPQHF
>TRBD2|TRBJ2-3|NA|TRBV11-2
TGTGCCAGCAGCCTTGCGGGAGGAAGCACAGATACGCAGTATTTT
CASSLAGGSTDTQYF
>TRBD1|TRBJ2-3|NA|TRBV2
TGTGCCAGCAGAAGCAGGGGGCCCACAGATACGCAGTATTTT
CASRSRGPTDTQYF
>TRBD1|TRBJ1-1|NA|TRBV2
TGTGCCAGCAGGTCCCAGGGGGTCACTGAAGCTTTCTTT
CASRSQGVTEAFF